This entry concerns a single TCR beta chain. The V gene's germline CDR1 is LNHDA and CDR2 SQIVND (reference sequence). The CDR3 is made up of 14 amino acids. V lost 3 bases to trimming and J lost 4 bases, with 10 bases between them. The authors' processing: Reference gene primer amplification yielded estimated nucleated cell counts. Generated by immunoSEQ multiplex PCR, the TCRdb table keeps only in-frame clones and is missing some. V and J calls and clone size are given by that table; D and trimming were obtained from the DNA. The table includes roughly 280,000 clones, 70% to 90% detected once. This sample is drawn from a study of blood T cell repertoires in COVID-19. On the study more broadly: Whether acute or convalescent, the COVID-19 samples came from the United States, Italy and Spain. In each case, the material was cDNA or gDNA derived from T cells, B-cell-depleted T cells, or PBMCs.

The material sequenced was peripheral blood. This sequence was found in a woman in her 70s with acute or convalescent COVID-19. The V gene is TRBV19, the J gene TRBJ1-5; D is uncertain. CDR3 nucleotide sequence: TGTGCCAGTAGTATGTCTGGGAGGAATCAGCCCCAGCATTTT. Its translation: CASSMSGRNQPQHF.